This note documents a single T cell receptor (beta chain) sequence. Its antigen is currently not known. One base away there is no much larger clone; base qualities are not given. The data originate from a study of quantifying T cell responses using KT2 cells (dated 2017 in TCRdb). In terms of the full investigation: RNA was DNase-treated and reverse transcribed with TCR alpha and beta constant-region primers, mostly using SuperScript III. The efficiency of the T4 ligation step under optimum conditions was estimated to be above 9.5%. To prevent over-amplification, PCR2 was performed as a SYBR Green qPCR and halted at a predetermined fluorescence threshold.

The library relied on UMI-ligation and nested PCR. Using T4 RNA ligase 1, a single-stranded oligonucleotide bearing the Illumina SP2 sequence plus a UMI was ligated onto the 3' end of the cDNA. PCR1 ran roughly 4 cycles (98°C 15 s, 69°C 30 s, 72°C 40 s); the beta primer was an equimolar mix of RC1.1 and RC1.2 covering TRBC1 and TRBC2. From PCR2 onward, TCR alpha and beta chains were processed separately, and sample indices and Illumina adaptors were added. The UMI was composed of 12 random nucleotides, arranged as two hexamers separated by a spacer, and was positioned after an 8-base spacer. Sequencing was done on an Illumina MiSeq using v2 2x251 paired-end chemistry, usually with about eleven samples per run. PhiX DNA at about 5-8% was added to each sequencing library to increase diversity. In the paper's pipeline: Raw reads were converted to FASTQ with bcl2fastq and were demultiplexed by dual indices with Demultiplexor. V and J genes were assigned by Decombinator through tag matching, with a single base-pair mismatch being allowed. UMIs were used by Collapsinator to correct both sequencing errors and frequency errors caused by PCR heterogeneity. CDR3Translator converted Decombinator identifiers to nucleotide sequence, translated to amino acids, and extracted CDR3 using C- and N-terminal motifs. A cluster of KT2 sequences sharing one unique molecular identifier was counted as one distinct KT2 TCR. TCRdb reran the public reads through fastp at Q25 and MiXCR, keeping productive beta chains. Every CDR3 protein is listed once, alongside the most common genes and DNA of its rows. The V and J calls come from TCRdb's annotation, not from the publication. The sample table records 45,000 to 65,000 distinct CDR3 sequences; approximately 13% of these occur just once. Around a tenth of the sample belongs to the ten largest clones.

Taken from the germline V gene, the CDR1 and CDR2 loops are SGHDN and FVKESK. From its cysteine to its phenylalanine, the CDR3 spans 13 amino acids. Only the CDR3 DNA is retained, 39 bases long and in frame from the first base. The junction shows trimming of 5 bases on V and 11 bases on J, plus 18 bases between the germline ends. Paper-wide results and their limitations: Detection of KT2 sequences showed saturation at very high KT2 spike-in numbers. A linear scaling of KT2 alpha and beta sequence counts with input KT2 cell number was observed over several orders of magnitude. KT2 sequences were still detected at the lowest spike-in tested, roughly one KT2 cell per 100,000 PBMC. No side-by-side comparison between this pipeline and other TCR sequencing techniques was included in the study.

To test the sensitivity and accuracy of the pipeline, known numbers of KT2, a T cell clone whose TCR had already been sequenced, were spiked into unfractionated PBMC. KT2 cells were mixed with a fixed number of PBMC to create a range of KT2-to-PBMC ratios. The sample comprised PBMCs spiked with cells of the T cell clone KT2. The source is a human donor. The chain is assembled from TRBV14 and TRBJ1-1; a tentative D match to TRBD1 spans 6 bases. CDR3 loop: CASSSQGAVVAFF. The DNA sequence is TGTGCCAGCAGCTCACAGGGAGCTGTCGTGGCTTTCTTT. Full variable domain (CDR3 extended with the reference TRBV14 and TRBJ1-1 proteins): EAGVTQFPSHSVIEKGQTVTLRCDPISGHDNLYWYRRVMGKEIKFLLHFVKESKQDESGMPNNRFLAERTGGTYSTLKVQPAELEDSGVYFCASSSQGAVVAFFGQGTRLTVV.